This T cell receptor beta chain was sequenced for a study of CXCR3-negative and CXCR3-positive naive CD8 T cells. Study-wide results and limits: A higher hydrophobicity marked the TRB CDR3s of CXCR3-positive naive cells versus CXCR3-negative naive cells.

In regard to this clonotype: No antigen is known for it.

The authors prepared UMI-labeled TRB cDNA libraries by 5' RACE. With the 5' RACE reads reprocessed, TCRdb shows one record per CDR3 protein and no DNA. The table gives approximately 88,000 distinct CDR3 sequences; the top ten clones make up about 1.5% of it. Germline CDR1 MDHEN, CDR2 SYDVKM. The CDR3 has 14 amino acids. The sample consisted of naive CXCR3- CD8+ T cells from blood. Subset reported: CD45RO-CCR7+CD27+CD95- naive CD8+ T cells lacking CXCR3 (TNR3-). This clonotype was sampled from a human donor in good health. Some clones in this sample may be carry-over from other donors' samples. The chain uses TRBV28 and TRBJ2-7; there is no DNA to check the TCRdb D call of TRBD1. CDR3 residues: CASSLTPLAREQYF.